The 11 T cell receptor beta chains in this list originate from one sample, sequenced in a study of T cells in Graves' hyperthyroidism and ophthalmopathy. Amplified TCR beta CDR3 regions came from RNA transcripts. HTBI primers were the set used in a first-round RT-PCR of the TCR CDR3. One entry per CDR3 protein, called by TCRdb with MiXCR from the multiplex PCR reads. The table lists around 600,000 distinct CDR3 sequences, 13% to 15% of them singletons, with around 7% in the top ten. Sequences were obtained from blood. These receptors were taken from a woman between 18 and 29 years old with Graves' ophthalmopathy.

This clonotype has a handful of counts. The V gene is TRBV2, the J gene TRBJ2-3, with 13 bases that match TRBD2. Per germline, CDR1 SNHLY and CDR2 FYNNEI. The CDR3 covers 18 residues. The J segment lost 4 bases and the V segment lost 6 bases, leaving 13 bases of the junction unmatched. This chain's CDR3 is CASRGGKGTSGTADTQYF. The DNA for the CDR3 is TGTGCCAGCAGGGGGGGGAAAGGGACTAGCGGGACCGCAGATACGCAGTATTTT.

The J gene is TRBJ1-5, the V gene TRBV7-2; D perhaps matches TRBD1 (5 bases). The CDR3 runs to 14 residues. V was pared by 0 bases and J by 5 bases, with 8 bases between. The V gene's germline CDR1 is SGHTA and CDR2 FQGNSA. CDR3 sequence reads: CASSLAGPYQPQHF. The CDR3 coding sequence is TGTGCCAGCAGCTTAGCGGGGCCTTATCAGCCCCAGCATTTT.

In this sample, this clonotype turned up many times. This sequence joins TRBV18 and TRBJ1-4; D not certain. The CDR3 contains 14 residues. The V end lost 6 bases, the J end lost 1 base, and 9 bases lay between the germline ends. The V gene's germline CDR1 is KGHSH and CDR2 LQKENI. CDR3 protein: CASSKGGTNEKLFF. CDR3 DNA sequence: TGTGCCAGCTCGAAGGGTGGAACTAATGAAAAACTGTTTTTT.

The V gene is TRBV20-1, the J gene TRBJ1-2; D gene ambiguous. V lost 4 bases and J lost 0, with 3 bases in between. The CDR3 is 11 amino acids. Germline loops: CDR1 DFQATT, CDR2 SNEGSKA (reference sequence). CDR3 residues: CSATANYGYTF. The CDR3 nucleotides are TGCAGTGCTACAGCTAACTATGGCTACACCTTC.

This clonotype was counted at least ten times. CDR3 amino acids: CAISALAGEGRETQYF. The DNA for the CDR3 is TGTGCCATCAGTGCCCTAGCGGGAGAGGGTCGGGAGACCCAGTACTTC. V gene TRBV10-3 combines with J gene TRBJ2-5; 10 nucleotides agree with TRBD2. The CDR3 length is 16 residues. The V gene's germline CDR1 is ENHRY and CDR2 SYGVKD. Germline trimming cut 4 bases from V and 5 bases from J; bases unmatched to any gene: 10.

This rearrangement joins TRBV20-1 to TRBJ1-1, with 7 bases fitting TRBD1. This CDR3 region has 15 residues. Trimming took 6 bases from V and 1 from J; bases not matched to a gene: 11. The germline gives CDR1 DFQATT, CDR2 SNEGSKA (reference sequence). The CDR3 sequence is CSAAGEGAKNTEAFF. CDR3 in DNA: TGCAGTGCAGCGGGGGAGGGGGCGAAGAACACTGAAGCTTTCTTT.

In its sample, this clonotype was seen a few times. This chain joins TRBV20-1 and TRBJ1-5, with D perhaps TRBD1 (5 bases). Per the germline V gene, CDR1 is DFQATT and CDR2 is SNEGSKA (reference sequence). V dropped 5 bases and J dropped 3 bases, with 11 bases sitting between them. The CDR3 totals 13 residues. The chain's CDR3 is CSAGAGNNQPQHF. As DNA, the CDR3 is TGCAGTGCTGGGGCCGGGAACAATCAGCCCCAGCATTTT.

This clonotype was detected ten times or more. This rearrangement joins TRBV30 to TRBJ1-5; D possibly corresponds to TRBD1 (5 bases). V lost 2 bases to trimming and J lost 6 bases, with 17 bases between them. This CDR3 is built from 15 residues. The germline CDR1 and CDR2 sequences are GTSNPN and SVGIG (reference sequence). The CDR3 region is CAWSKAGMMTQPQHF. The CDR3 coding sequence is TGTGCCTGGAGTAAGGCAGGGATGATGACTCAGCCCCAGCATTTT.

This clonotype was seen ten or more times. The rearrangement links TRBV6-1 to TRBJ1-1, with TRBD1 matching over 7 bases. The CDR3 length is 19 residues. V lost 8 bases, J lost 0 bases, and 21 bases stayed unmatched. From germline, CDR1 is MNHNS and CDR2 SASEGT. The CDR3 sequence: CASGIVRREGARMNTEAFF. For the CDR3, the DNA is TGTGCCAGCGGTATAGTTCGGCGGGAGGGGGCAAGGATGAACACTGAAGCTTTCTTT.

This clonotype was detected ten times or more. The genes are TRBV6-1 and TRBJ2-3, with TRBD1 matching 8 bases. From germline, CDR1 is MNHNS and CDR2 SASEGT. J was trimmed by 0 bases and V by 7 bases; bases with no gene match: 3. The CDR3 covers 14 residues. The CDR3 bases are TGTGCCAGCAAGACAGGGGAAAGCACAGATACGCAGTATTTT. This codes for CASKTGESTDTQYF.

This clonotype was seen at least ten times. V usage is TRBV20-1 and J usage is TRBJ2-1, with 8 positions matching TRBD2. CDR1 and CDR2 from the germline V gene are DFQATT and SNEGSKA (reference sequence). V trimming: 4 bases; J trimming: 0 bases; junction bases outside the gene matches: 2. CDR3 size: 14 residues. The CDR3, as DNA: TGCAGTGCTAAGAGCGGGAGCTCCTACAATGAGCAGTTCTTC. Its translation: CSAKSGSSYNEQFF.